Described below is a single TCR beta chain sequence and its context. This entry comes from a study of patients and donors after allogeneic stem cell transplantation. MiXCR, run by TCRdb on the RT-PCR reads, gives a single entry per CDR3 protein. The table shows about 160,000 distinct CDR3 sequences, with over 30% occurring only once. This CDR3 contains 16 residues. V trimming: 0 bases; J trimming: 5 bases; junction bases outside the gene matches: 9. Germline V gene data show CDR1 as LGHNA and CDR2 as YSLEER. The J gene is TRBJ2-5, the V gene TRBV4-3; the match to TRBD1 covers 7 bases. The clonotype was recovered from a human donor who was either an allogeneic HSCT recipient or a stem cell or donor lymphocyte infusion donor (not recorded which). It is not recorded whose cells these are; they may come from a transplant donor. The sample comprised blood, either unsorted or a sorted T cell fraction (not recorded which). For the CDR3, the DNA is TGCGCCAGCAGCCAAGATAAGGCAGGGGGAACGGAGACCCAGTACTTC. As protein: CASSQDKAGGTETQYF.